This T cell receptor (beta chain) came from a study of cytomegalovirus exposure and HLA in healthy donors. Findings and limits, study-wide: A later analysis appeared to link common viral pathogens to several of the most significant clusters. V- and J-gene trimming of TCR beta was linked (in a later analysis) to a missense DCLRE1C variant. As a later analysis revealed, the rate of TCR association differed by HLA locus, with DRB1 most and HLA-C fewest.

Unmatched junction bases numbered 11, after V lost 5 bases and J lost 6 bases. CDR3 size: 15 residues. Germline lookup yields CDR1 MNHEY and CDR2 SMNVEV (reference sequence). Primers for the PCR totalled 60 Vbeta and 13 Jbeta. Assay used: immunoSEQ multiplex PCR; TCRdb lists only in-frame clones, some missing. The data hold 45,000 to 55,000 clones, with around three fifths observed a single time. This clone came up a few times. Its antigen is not identified. The sequenced sample was PBMCs. The receptor was derived from a human donor in good health. The chain combines TRBV27 with TRBJ2-7; 9 bases fit TRBD2. CDR3 coding DNA: TGTGCCAGCAGTCTTGGACTAGCGTCATCTCCCGAGCAGTACTTC. As protein: CASSLGLASSPEQYF.